This T cell receptor (beta chain) was recovered during a study of low-dose radiotherapy and immunotherapy resistance in tumors (dated by TCRdb to between 2022 and 2023). Regarding the research as a whole: Cohort 1 received 0.5 Gy per fraction every 2 weeks, with a prescribed total PTV dose of 6.5 Gy. In Cohort 2, 1 Gy per fraction was delivered every two weeks, for a total of 13 Gy over 26 weeks. No randomization into treatment groups was done for the people taking part in the trial. Starting on cycle 1 day 1, patients took 300 mg of aspirin by mouth once daily for four cycles. Eight patients were included in the translational analysis, namely three from the first dose cohort plus the first five from the second dose cohort. Cyclophosphamide 200 mg/m2 was given intravenously every two weeks, one day before each radiation and immunotherapy administration. Nivolumab and ipilimumab were both given intravenously, with nivolumab at a 240 mg flat dose every two weeks and ipilimumab at 1 mg/kg every six weeks.

First-strand cDNA was synthesized with Superscript III and a set of TRAV- and TRBV-specific primers, covering both TCRalpha and TCRbeta chains. TCRs were amplified for 20 to 25 PCR cycles with Phusion, using a constant-region primer paired with the adapter attached to the V primers. Amplification of the isolated mRNA was done with the MessageAmp II aRNA Amplification Kit, which involved a roughly 16-hour in vitro transcription at 37 degrees C. mRNA for TCR sequencing was isolated with the Dynabeads mRNA DIRECT Purification Kit. A second approximately 23-cycle Phusion PCR added indexed Illumina adapters, and products were purified with AMPure XP beads. The authors' pipeline ran thus. Using custom Perl scripts, TCR sequences encoding the same protein were pooled, out-of-frame sequences were removed, and the abundance of each clonotype was computed. Any TCR sequence backed by just one read was left out of the analysis. Repertoire metrics included Shannon entropy, Gini index, clonality, richness, and frequency of TCRs shared between repertoires. TCRdb applied fastp at Q25 and MiXCR to the public reads, then kept only in-frame beta chains. Identical CDR3 protein sequences are pooled into one entry, listed with their most common genes and DNA. The V and J calls and clone size come from TCRdb's table, not from the authors' own analysis. Across this sample there are around 10,000 distinct CDR3 sequences, with about half seen only once. The ten biggest clones cover more than 8% of the sample.

The donors took part in RACIN, a single-arm, phase I, dose-escalation trial that combined nivolumab, ipilimumab, aspirin, low-dose cyclophosphamide and low-dose radiotherapy. Eligible patients had advanced, TIL-negative solid tumors. Concerning this clonotype itself: The specificity of this receptor is unknown. It has no much larger one-base neighbor in the sample; base qualities were not kept.

Reading from cysteine to phenylalanine, the CDR3 counts 11 amino acids. The entry retains the CDR3 DNA only, 33 bases that are in frame from base 1. As encoded in the germline V gene (reference sequence), CDR1 is DFQATT while CDR2 is SNEGSKA. V is pared back by 0 bases and J by 7 bases, with 4 bases lying between the germline termini. This clonotype was obtained from a human donor with advanced metastatic prostate, ovarian, gallbladder or colorectal cancer (not recorded which). This table probably holds off-target reads from a library built for another chain. The sequence is built from TRBV20-1 and TRBJ2-1, with the identity of the D gene unclear. The DNA is as follows: TGCAGTGCTAGAGAGGTTAATGAGCAGTTCTTC. It specifies CSAREVNEQFF.